These 27 T cell receptor beta chains were all obtained from the same sample, sequenced in a study of blood T cell repertoires in COVID-19. Using immunoSEQ multiplex PCR, the repertoire was profiled, and TCRdb retains in-frame clones only, with some absent. The table lists around 91,000 clones, around 85% of them singletons. Sequences were obtained from peripheral blood. The receptors originated from a human donor in a cohort sampled during active COVID-19.

V usage is TRBV19 and J usage is TRBJ1-1, with 11 bases aligning to TRBD1. With 5 bases clipped from V and 4 bases from J, the junction kept 3 bases outside the gene matches. Germline CDR1 LNHDA, CDR2 SQIVND (reference sequence). The CDR3 totals 14 residues. CDR3 amino acids: CASSVGTGGTEAFF. CDR3 bases: TGTGCCAGTAGTGTTGGGACAGGGGGCACTGAAGCTTTCTTT.

This clone was seen more than once but under ten times. V usage is TRBV6-5 and J usage is TRBJ1-3, with 7 bases aligning to TRBD1. Germline V CDR1 and CDR2: MNHEY, SVGAGI. V shed 6 bases and J 0 bases; nucleotides not matched to a gene: 5. This CDR3 is built from 15 residues. In nucleotides, the CDR3 is TGTGCCAGCAGCCTACAGGGGCGCTCTGGAAACACCATATATTTT. This translates into CASSLQGRSGNTIYF.

This chain links TRBV11-2 with TRBJ1-1, with D tentatively TRBD1 (6 bases). Trimming cost V 5 bases and J 0 bases, with 16 bases left between them. The V gene's germline CDR1 is SGHAT and CDR2 FQNNGV. The CDR3 runs 16 residues. CDR3 residues: CASSPTGFLVNTEAFF. The CDR3 DNA reads TGTGCCAGCAGCCCCACAGGGTTTCTAGTGAACACTGAAGCTTTCTTT.

V is TRBV4-3 and J is TRBJ2-3, with TRBD2 identical over 7 bases. Germline V gene lookup returns CDR1 LGHNA and CDR2 YSLEER. The CDR3 is made up of 14 amino acids. The J segment lost 4 bases and the V segment lost 3 bases, leaving 4 bases of the junction unmatched. The CDR3 region has the DNA TGCGCCAGCAGCCAGGCGGGGGACGCAGATACGCAGTATTTT. This sequence encodes CASSQAGDADTQYF.

The V gene is TRBV6-5, the J gene TRBJ2-7; D unresolved. The CDR3 has 15 amino acids. V was clipped by 0 bases and J by 0 bases, with 9 bases between them. CDR1 and CDR2 from the germline V gene are MNHEY and SVGAGI. CDR3 sequence (DNA): TGTGCCAGCAGTTACTCGAGCGCCAGCTCCTACGAGCAGTACTTC. Protein: CASSYSSASSYEQYF.

The chain joins TRBV4-1 to TRBJ1-2, with 9 bases lining up with TRBD1. The ends lost 0 bases at V and 3 bases at J; junction bases unmatched: 11. This CDR3 contains 18 residues. The germline gives CDR1 MGHRA, CDR2 YSYEKL. In nucleotides, the CDR3 is TGCGCCAGCAGCCAAGATAGGTCGGCCCGGGACAGGGACTATGGCTACACCTTC. As protein: CASSQDRSARDRDYGYTF.

The chain joins TRBV28 to TRBJ2-7; 8 bases line up with TRBD1. The CDR3 loop spans 15 amino acids. The germline gives CDR1 MDHEN, CDR2 SYDVKM. Trimming removed 3 bases from V and 6 bases from J; junction bases left unmatched: 10. The CDR3 DNA follows: TGTGCCAGCAGTTTTAGGACAGGGATTGTAGGCGAGCAGTACTTC. Translating gives CASSFRTGIVGEQYF.

This clone is a singleton in its sample. The chain combines TRBV19 with TRBJ2-1; perhaps TRBD2 as D (5 bases). The germline V and J ends were trimmed by 3 bases and 4 bases, with 16 bases remaining between them. In germline, CDR1 is LNHDA, CDR2 SQIVND (reference sequence). The CDR3 totals 16 residues. The CDR3 DNA reads as TGTGCCAGTAGTATCCCCCTAGGTGGAGGATACAATGAGCAGTTCTTC. It translates to CASSIPLGGGYNEQFF. Drawing the rest from reference TRBV19 and TRBJ2-1, the complete variable domain is DGGITQSPKYLFRKEGQNVTLSCEQNLNHDAMYWYRQDPGQGLRLIYYSQIVNDFQKGDIAEGYSVSREKKESFPLTVTSAQKNPTAFYLCASSIPLGGGYNEQFFGPGTRLTVL.

This clone was picked up one time. This chain connects TRBV6-5 to TRBJ2-7; 8 bases map to TRBD2. Per germline, CDR1 MNHEY and CDR2 SVGAGI. Trimming cost V 6 bases and J 5 bases; bases outside gene matches: 6. The CDR3 spans 13 residues. CDR3: CASRTSVLHEQYF. The DNA for the CDR3 is TGTGCCAGCAGGACTAGCGTTTTACACGAGCAGTACTTC.

The chain couples TRBV5-1 to TRBJ1-4; TRBD1 aligns across 9 bases. Germline-derived CDR1 and CDR2 are SGHRS and YFSETQ. V gave up 3 bases and J gave up 8 bases; unmatched junction bases: 8. The CDR3 has 15 residues. The CDR3 loop is CASSSLGQGEEKLFF. The CDR3 nucleotides read TGCGCCAGCAGCTCGCTGGGACAGGGTGAAGAAAAACTGTTTTTT.

The chain uses TRBV7-5 and TRBJ2-1; TRBD1, the D gene given by the table, was not confirmed from the DNA. TRBV7-5 is termed a pseudogene. The CDR3 totals 16 residues. The CDR3 DNA reads TGTGCCAGAAGCCACTACAGGGTCCGGATCTCCAATGAGCAGTTCTTC. It encodes CARSHYRVRISNEQFF.

V and J are TRBV18 and TRBJ2-7; 8 nucleotides line up with TRBD2. The CDR3 is 14 amino acids. Trimming at V came to 3 bases and at J to 7 bases, leaving 8 bases not matched to a gene. Germline V gene data show CDR1 as KGHSH and CDR2 as LQKENI. The CDR3 loop reads CASSPSGREGEQYF. The CDR3, as DNA: TGTGCCAGCTCACCGTCCGGGAGGGAGGGTGAGCAGTACTTC.

CDR3 nucleotide sequence: TGTGCCAGCAGTTACTCCGTGAGTGGCTACACCTTC. It encodes CASSYSVSGYTF. J is TRBJ1-2 and V is TRBV6-2 or TRBV6-3; D gene ambiguous. This CDR3 has 12 residues. Germline V gene data show CDR1 as MNHEY and CDR2 as SVGEGT. V lost 0 bases and J lost 7, with 6 bases in between.

The CDR3 DNA reads TGTGCCAGCAGCCCAACGGGACAACTCACAGATACGCAGTATTTT. Protein: CASSPTGQLTDTQYF. This chain joins TRBV7-2 and TRBJ2-3, with D possibly matching TRBD1 (6 bases). V shed 5 bases and J shed 2 bases, with 14 bases lying between them. The CDR3 has 15 amino acids. Germline CDR1 SGHTA, CDR2 FQGNSA.

The J gene is TRBJ1-6, the V gene TRBV19; D possibly corresponds to TRBD1 (5 bases). Trimming stripped 4 bases from V and 2 bases from J, with 12 bases between. CDR3 length: 16 residues. Looked up from germline, CDR1 is LNHDA and CDR2 is SQIVND (reference sequence). CDR3 DNA: TGTGCCAGTAGTACCTTCGGGGGGACCTATAATTCACCCCTCCACTTT. This encodes CASSTFGGTYNSPLHF.

The CDR3 DNA reads TGTGCCAGCAGCCAGGGGGGAGGGGCGTATGGCTACACCTTC. Translated: CASSQGGGAYGYTF. The chain carries TRBV3-1 (or the pseudogene TRBV3-2) and TRBJ1-2; maybe TRBD1 (5 bases). The CDR3 is made up of 14 amino acids. Germline V gives CDR1 LGHDT, CDR2 YNNKEL (reference sequence). Trimming pared 3 bases from V and 5 bases from J, leaving 13 bases between.

This chain joins TRBV19 and TRBJ2-7, with 7 bases lining up with TRBD1. The CDR3 is 13 residues long. J gave up 1 base and V 6 bases, and 3 bases lay outside the gene matches. Germline lookup yields CDR1 LNHDA and CDR2 SQIVND (reference sequence). The CDR3 is CASRETGSYEQYF. CDR3 DNA sequence: TGTGCCAGTAGAGAGACAGGGTCCTACGAGCAGTACTTC.

The chain links TRBV12-3 or TRBV12-4 to TRBJ1-2; TRBD1 might be the D (5 bases). The CDR3 covers 13 residues. Between the trimmed V and J ends, which lost 3 bases and 6 bases, there was a span of 11 bases. CDR3 bases: TGTGCCAGCAGTTTTCGTCAGGGTGATGGCTACACCTTC. Amino acids: CASSFRQGDGYTF.

The chain uses TRBV12-3 or TRBV12-4 and TRBJ1-1, with 7 bases fitting TRBD1. The junction had 6 bases not matched to a gene; V was cut back by 3 bases and J by 11 bases. The CDR3 extends over 12 amino acids. This CDR3 is CASSFEGAMAFF. The CDR3 DNA reads TGTGCCAGCAGTTTTGAGGGGGCGATGGCTTTCTTT.

The V and J genes are TRBV4-3 and TRBJ2-4, with 13 bases that match TRBD2. The CDR3 covers 18 residues. Germline V CDR1 and CDR2: LGHNA, YSLEER. Trimming at V came to 1 base and at J to 7 bases, leaving 10 bases not matched to a gene. CDR3 in amino acids: CASSQARTSGSSRNIQYF. CDR3 in DNA: TGCGCCAGCAGCCAAGCCAGGACTAGCGGGAGCTCCCGGAACATTCAGTACTTC.

The chain employs TRBV4-2 and TRBJ2-1; D may be TRBD2 (7 bases). Trimming pared 0 bases from V and 6 bases from J, leaving 18 bases between. The CDR3 is made up of 17 amino acids. In germline, CDR1 is LGHNA, CDR2 YNFKEQ. CDR3 amino acids: CASSQDGRGGEGNEQFF. Here the CDR3 DNA reads TGTGCCAGCAGCCAAGACGGGAGAGGGGGGGAGGGCAATGAGCAGTTCTTC.

The genes are TRBV29-1 and TRBJ2-6; TRBD1 might be the D (6 bases). Trimming removed 4 bases at V and 5 bases at J, with 21 bases between. CDR3 size: 17 residues. The germline V gene encodes CDR1 SQVTM and CDR2 ANQGSEA. Written as DNA, the CDR3 is TGCAGCGTTGGAGGTGGGGACACGGGTTTTCGGGCCAACGTCCTGACTTTC. Its protein product is CSVGGGDTGFRANVLTF.

The chain has TRBV6-5 and TRBJ1-2, with D possibly matching TRBD1 (6 bases). This CDR3 is built from 16 residues. Germline V gives CDR1 MNHEY, CDR2 SVGAGI. The ends were cut back, 0 bases at V and 4 bases at J, with 15 bases in the middle. The CDR3 DNA follows: TGTGCCAGCAGTTACTCGAATGGGGGCTTGGGCTATGGCTACACCTTC. Translated: CASSYSNGGLGYGYTF.

The chain recombines TRBV11-3 with TRBJ2-5; TRBD1 agrees at 9 bases. The germline gives CDR1 SGHNT, CDR2 YENEEA. The CDR3 has 15 residues. After removal of 3 bases from V and 2 bases from J, the junction contained 4 bases not matched to a gene. DNA of the CDR3: TGTGCCAGCAGCTTGGGGACAGGGCCACAAGAGACCCAGTACTTC. It specifies CASSLGTGPQETQYF.

This clone has a handful of counts. The V gene is TRBV6-4, the J gene TRBJ2-2; 7 bases are a match to TRBD2. Germline loops: CDR1 MRHNA, CDR2 SNTAGT. Trimming at V came to 4 bases and at J to 3 bases, leaving 5 bases not matched to a gene. This CDR3 is 15 amino acids long. As DNA, the CDR3 is TGTGCCAGCAGTGCTTGGGGGAGGGACACCGGGGAGCTGTTTTTT. This encodes CASSAWGRDTGELFF.

This chain connects TRBV7-9 to TRBJ2-7; maybe TRBD1 (6 bases). CDR1 and CDR2 (germline): SEHNR, FQNEAQ (reference sequence). V gave up 4 bases and J gave up 5 bases, with 12 bases separating them. The CDR3 length is 13 residues. This CDR3 is CASSSTGSHEQYF. The CDR3 DNA reads TGTGCCAGCAGCTCGACAGGTAGCCACGAGCAGTACTTC.

The V and J genes are TRBV7-9 and TRBJ2-3, with 10 bases that match TRBD1. The CDR3 is 15 amino acids. Germline V gene lookup returns CDR1 SEHNR and CDR2 FQNEAQ (reference sequence). After removal of 2 bases from V and 2 bases from J, the junction contained 1 base not matched to a gene. CDR3 loop: CASSLRQGATDTQYF. Written as DNA, the CDR3 is TGTGCCAGCAGCTTAAGACAGGGGGCCACAGATACGCAGTATTTT.